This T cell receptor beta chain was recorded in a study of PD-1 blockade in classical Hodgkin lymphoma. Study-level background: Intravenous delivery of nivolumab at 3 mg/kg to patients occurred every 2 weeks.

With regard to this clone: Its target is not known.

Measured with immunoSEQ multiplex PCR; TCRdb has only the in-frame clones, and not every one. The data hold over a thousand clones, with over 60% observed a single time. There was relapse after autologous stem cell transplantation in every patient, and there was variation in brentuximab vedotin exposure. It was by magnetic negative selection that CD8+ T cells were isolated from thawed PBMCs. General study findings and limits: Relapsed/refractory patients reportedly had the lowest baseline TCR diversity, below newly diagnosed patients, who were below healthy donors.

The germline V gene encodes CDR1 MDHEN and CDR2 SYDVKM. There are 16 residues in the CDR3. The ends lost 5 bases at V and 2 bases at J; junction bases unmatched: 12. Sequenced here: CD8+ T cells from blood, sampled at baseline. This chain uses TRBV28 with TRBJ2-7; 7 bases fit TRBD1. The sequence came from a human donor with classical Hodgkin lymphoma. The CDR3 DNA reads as TGTGCCAGCAGTACAACTCGACAGGGCCCTACCTACGAGCAGTACTTC. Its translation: CASSTTRQGPTYEQYF.